The 2 T cell receptor beta chains below come from one sample, sequenced in a study of post-analysis software for immune sequencing data. Study findings and constraints: There were about 5 TRBV segments more frequent in patients than controls, and TRBV5-6, TRBV5-1 and TRBV20-1 were among them.

These receptors lack a known antigen. cDNA libraries for TCR beta contained unique molecular identifiers. TCRdb itself ran the PCR reads through MiXCR, one entry per CDR3 protein. The data show about 820,000 distinct CDR3 sequences, about 57% seen once. The sequenced sample was blood. The receptors originated from a girl aged 5-17 years with multiple sclerosis.

V usage is TRBV5-1 and J usage is TRBJ2-1, with 10 bases lining up with TRBD2. CDR3 length: 16 amino acids. CDR1 is SGHRS and CDR2 is YFSETQ in the germline V gene. With 1 base clipped from V and 7 bases from J, the junction kept 8 bases outside the gene matches. CDR3 sequence: CASSLFSSGRRNEQFF. DNA of the CDR3: TGCGCCAGCAGCTTGTTCTCTAGCGGGAGAAGGAATGAGCAGTTCTTC. Variable domain in full (rest from reference TRBV5-1 and TRBJ2-1): KAGVTQTPRYLIKTRGQQVTLSCSPISGHRSVSWYQQTPGQGLQFLFEYFSETQRNKGNFPGRFSGRQFSNSRSEMNVSTLELGDSALYLCASSLFSSGRRNEQFFGPGTRLTVL.

The chain links TRBV12-5 to TRBJ2-6; no definite D call. CDR1 LGHNT and CDR2 FRNRAP come from the germline V gene. The CDR3 loop spans 15 amino acids. The V end was cut by 2 bases, the J end by 2 bases, with 7 bases between. The CDR3 DNA sequence: TGTGCTAGTGGTTTGAGAGAGACTGGGGCCAACGTCCTGACTTTC. It specifies CASGLRETGANVLTF.